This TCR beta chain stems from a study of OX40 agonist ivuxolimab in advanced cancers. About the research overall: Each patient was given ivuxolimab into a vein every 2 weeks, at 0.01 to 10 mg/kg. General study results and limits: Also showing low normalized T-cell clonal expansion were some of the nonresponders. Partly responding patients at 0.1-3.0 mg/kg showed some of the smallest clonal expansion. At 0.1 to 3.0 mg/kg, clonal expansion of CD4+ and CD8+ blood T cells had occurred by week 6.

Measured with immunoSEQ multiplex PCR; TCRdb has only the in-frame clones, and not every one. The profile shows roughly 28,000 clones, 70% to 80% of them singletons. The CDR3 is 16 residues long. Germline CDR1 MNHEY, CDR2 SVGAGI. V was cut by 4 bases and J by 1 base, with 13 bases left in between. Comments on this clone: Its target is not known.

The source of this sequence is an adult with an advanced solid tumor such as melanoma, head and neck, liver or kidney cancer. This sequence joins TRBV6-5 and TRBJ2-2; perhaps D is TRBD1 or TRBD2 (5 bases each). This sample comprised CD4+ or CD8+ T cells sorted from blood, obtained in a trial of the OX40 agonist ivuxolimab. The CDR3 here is CASSFTGRMNTGELFF. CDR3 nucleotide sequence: TGTGCCAGCAGTTTCACGGGACGGATGAACACCGGGGAGCTGTTTTTT.